This TCR beta chain was captured by sequencing in a study of neurological immune-mediated disorders. The study's findings and limits: Multiple sclerosis was found to have the least TCR clonal expansion, below healthy controls, and HTLV-1-associated myelopathy the most.

Every sequencing run drew on 15-18 subjects and yielded over 170 million TCR-beta sequences. In TCRdb, the 5' RACE reads were re-called with MiXCR into one record per CDR3 protein. The sample records some 77,000 distinct CDR3 sequences, roughly 15% being singletons. CDR1 and CDR2 from the germline V gene are SNHLY and FYNNEI. V lost 5 bases to trimming and J lost 8 bases, with 18 bases between them. This CDR3 region has 14 residues. Time point described: longitudinal time-point 1 (baseline). The unsorted libraries were produced from 2 million PBMCs held at -80 C. This clonotype occurred many times. The antigen is unknown.

The sample was PBMCs. V usage is TRBV2 and J usage is TRBJ1-2, with D perhaps matching TRBD1 (5 bases). The sequence was collected from a female donor with HTLV-1-associated myelopathy (HAM/TSP). CDR3 DNA sequence: TGTGCCAGCAGTAATACAGGCTTTCTGGGCGGCTACACCTTC. It translates to CASSNTGFLGGYTF.